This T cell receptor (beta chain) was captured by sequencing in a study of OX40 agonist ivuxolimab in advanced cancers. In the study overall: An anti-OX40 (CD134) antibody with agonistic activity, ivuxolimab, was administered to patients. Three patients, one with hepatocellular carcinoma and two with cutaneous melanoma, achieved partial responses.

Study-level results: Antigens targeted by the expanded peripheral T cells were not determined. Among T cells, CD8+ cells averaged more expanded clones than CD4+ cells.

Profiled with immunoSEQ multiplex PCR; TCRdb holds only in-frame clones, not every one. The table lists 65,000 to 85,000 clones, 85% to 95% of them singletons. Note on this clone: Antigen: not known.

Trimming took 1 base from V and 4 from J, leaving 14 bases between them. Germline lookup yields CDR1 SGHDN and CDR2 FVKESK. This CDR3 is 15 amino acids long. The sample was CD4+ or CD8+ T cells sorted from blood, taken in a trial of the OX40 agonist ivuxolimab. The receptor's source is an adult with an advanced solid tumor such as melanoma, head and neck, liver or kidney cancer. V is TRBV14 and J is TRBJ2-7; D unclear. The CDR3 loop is CASSQGFVDRYEQYF. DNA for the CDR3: TGTGCCAGCAGCCAAGGCTTCGTCGACCGATACGAGCAGTACTTC.